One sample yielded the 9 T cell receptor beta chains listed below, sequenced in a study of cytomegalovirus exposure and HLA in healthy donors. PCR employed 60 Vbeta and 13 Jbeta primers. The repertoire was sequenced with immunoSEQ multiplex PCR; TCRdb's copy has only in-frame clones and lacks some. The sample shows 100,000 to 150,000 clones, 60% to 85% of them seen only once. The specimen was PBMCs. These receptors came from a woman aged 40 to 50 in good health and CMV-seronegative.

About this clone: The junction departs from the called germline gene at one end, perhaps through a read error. The CDR3 sequence is CASSDSGANGLTF. CDR3 DNA sequence: TGTGCCAGCAGTGACTCTGGGGCCAACGGCCTGACTTTC. The V and J genes are TRBV28 and TRBJ2-6, with D tentatively TRBD1 (5 bases). The CDR3 sequence is 13 residues long. In germline, CDR1 is MDHEN, CDR2 SYDVKM.

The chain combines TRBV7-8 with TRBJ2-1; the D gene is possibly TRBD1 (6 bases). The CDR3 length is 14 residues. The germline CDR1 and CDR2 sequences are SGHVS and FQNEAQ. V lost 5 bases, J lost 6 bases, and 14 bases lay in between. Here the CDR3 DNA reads TGTGCCAGCAGCCCCTCCGTGGGGGCCAATGAGCAGTTCTTC. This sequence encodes CASSPSVGANEQFF.

This chain's CDR3 is CASSLSSGGHGYTF. CDR3 in DNA: TGTGCCAGCAGTTTATCTTCCGGGGGTCATGGCTACACCTTC. The chain employs TRBV28 and TRBJ1-2; D perhaps matches TRBD1 (5 bases). This CDR3 region has 14 residues. With 1 base removed from V and 6 bases from J, the gap between germline ends came to 12 bases. CDR1 and CDR2 from the germline V gene are MDHEN and SYDVKM.

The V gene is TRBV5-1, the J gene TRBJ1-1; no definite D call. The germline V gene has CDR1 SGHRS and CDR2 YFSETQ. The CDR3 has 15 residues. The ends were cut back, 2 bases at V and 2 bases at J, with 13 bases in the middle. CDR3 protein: CASSFALSGNTEAFF. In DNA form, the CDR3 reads TGCGCCAGCAGCTTTGCCCTTTCGGGTAACACTGAAGCTTTCTTT.

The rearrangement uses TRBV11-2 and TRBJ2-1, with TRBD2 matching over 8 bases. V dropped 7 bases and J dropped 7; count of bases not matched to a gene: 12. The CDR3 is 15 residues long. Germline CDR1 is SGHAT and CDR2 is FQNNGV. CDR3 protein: CASNRLAMFRNEQFF. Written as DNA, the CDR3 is TGTGCCAGCAACCGACTAGCGATGTTCCGGAATGAGCAGTTCTTC.

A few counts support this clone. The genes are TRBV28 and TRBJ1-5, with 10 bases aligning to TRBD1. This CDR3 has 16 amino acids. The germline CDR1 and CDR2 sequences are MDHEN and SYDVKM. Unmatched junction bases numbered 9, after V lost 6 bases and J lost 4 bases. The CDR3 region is CASRPTGGATNQPQHF. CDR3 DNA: TGTGCCAGCAGGCCGACAGGGGGCGCGACGAATCAGCCCCAGCATTTT.

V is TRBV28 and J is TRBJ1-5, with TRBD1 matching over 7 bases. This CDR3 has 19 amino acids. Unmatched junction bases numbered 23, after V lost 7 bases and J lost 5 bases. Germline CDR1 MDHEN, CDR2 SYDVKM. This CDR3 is CASNRDRARTGGVYQPQHF. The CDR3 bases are TGTGCCAGCAACAGAGACCGCGCAAGGACAGGCGGGGTGTATCAGCCCCAGCATTTT.

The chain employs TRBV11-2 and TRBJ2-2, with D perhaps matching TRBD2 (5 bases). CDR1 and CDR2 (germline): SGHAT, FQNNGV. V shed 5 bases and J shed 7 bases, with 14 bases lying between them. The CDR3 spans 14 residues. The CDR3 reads CASSPWRASGELFF. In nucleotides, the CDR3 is TGTGCCAGCAGCCCTTGGCGGGCAAGCGGGGAGCTGTTTTTT.

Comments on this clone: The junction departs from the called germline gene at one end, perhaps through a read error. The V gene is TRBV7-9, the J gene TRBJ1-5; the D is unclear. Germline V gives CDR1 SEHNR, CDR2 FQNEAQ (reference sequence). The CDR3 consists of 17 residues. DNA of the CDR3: TGTTCCAGCAGCTTAGAGGTCGGAGGGCAGGGCAATCAGCCCCAGCATTTT. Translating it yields CSSSLEVGGQGNQPQHF.